The sample holds a few counts of the clone carrying this TCR beta chain. This sample includes further DNA sequences coding for the same CDR3. Profiled with immunoSEQ multiplex PCR; TCRdb holds only in-frame clones, not every one. The table shows some 350,000 clones, with around 87% occurring only once. With 1 base removed from V and 6 bases from J, the gap between germline ends came to 9 bases. CDR3 length: 13 amino acids. Germline V gene lookup returns CDR1 SGHAT and CDR2 FQNNGV. This sample is drawn from a study of blood T cell repertoires in COVID-19. The wider study: PBMCs, B-cell-depleted T cells, or T cells provided the cDNA or gDNA that made up the material.

Donors in Cohort 3 who had recovered were those with two negative PCRs, healthcare professional clearance, or resolution of their symptoms. The source is a woman aged 25 to 45 who had recovered from COVID-19. Material for sequencing was PBMCs or T cells enriched from blood (not recorded which). The genes are TRBV11-2 and TRBJ1-1; D unclear. The CDR3 sequence: CASSLAGIPEAFF. In nucleotides, the CDR3 is TGTGCCAGCAGCTTAGCGGGTATCCCTGAAGCTTTCTTT.